The entry below gives a single T cell receptor (beta chain) sequence along with its context. This record comes from a study of blood T cell repertoires in COVID-19. Study information: Sites in the United States, Italy and Spain provided acute and convalescent COVID-19 samples. Sources were T cells, B-cell-depleted T cells, or PBMCs; the material itself was cDNA or gDNA.

In the original analysis: How many nucleated cells were present was estimated from reference gene primer amplification. Sequenced by immunoSEQ multiplex PCR; TCRdb stores in-frame clones only, minus some. That table furnishes V, J and clone size, whereas the DNA furnished D and trimming. The sample contains about 160,000 clones, roughly nine tenths of which appear only once. Germline values: CDR1 GTSNPN, CDR2 SVGIG (reference sequence). The ends were cut back, 0 bases at V and 7 bases at J, with 12 bases in the middle. The CDR3 extends over 13 amino acids. The V gene is TRBV30, the J gene TRBJ1-1; D is perhaps TRBD1 (6 bases). Source material: peripheral blood. The source of this sequence is a man aged 55-75 years with active or convalescent COVID-19. CDR3 amino acids: CAWSVQGQFEAFF. The DNA of the CDR3 is TGTGCCTGGAGTGTCCAGGGGCAATTTGAAGCTTTCTTT.